Many counts were recorded for the clone carrying this TCR beta chain. TCRdb re-called the 5' RACE reads with MiXCR, one entry per CDR3 protein. The table shows about 470,000 distinct CDR3 sequences, with approximately 25% occurring only once. The sample comes from a study of identical twins. V trimming: 6 bases; J trimming: 8 bases; junction bases outside the gene matches: 3. The length of the CDR3 is 11 residues. The sample also formed part of further work on T cells expressing NK-cell markers. According to that study: The TCR beta repertoires were obtained from sorted CD3+CD56+NKG2C+, CD3+CD56+NKG2C- and CD3+CD56-NKG2C+ T cells.

Sequenced: CD4+ T cells sorted from blood. This sequence was found in a young woman in good health. V gene TRBV12-3 or TRBV12-4 combines with J gene TRBJ1-1; 7 bases fit TRBD1. The CDR3 is CASRRQGEAFF. Here the CDR3 DNA reads TGTGCCAGCAGGCGACAGGGCGAAGCTTTCTTT.